The clone carrying this T cell receptor (beta chain) was observed at least ten times. Germline CDR1 reads LGHDT; CDR2 reads YNNKEL (reference sequence). The CDR3 extends over 15 amino acids. V lost 0 bases and J lost 4, with 12 bases in between. These data belong to a study of patients and donors after allogeneic stem cell transplantation. TCRdb passed the RT-PCR reads through MiXCR, listing each CDR3 protein once. The sample consists of approximately 61,000 distinct CDR3 sequences, about 14% of them appearing once. The chain is built from TRBV3-1 and TRBJ1-1; D may be TRBD1 (5 bases). The clonotype comes from a human donor who was either an allogeneic HSCT recipient or a stem cell or donor lymphocyte infusion donor (not recorded which). It is not recorded whose cells these are; they may come from a transplant donor. Sequenced input: blood, either unsorted or a sorted T cell fraction (not recorded which). The CDR3 nucleotides read TGTGCCAGCAGCCAAGATCCAGGGTGGAGCACTGAAGCTTTCTTT. Translated, it gives CASSQDPGWSTEAFF. Full variable domain (missing parts from reference TRBV3-1 and TRBJ1-1): DTAVSQTPKYLVTQMGNDKSIKCEQNLGHDTMYWYKQDSKKFLKIMFSYNNKELIINETVPNRFSPKSPDKAHLNLHINSLELGDSAVYFCASSQDPGWSTEAFFGQGTRLTVV.